The TCR beta chain under discussion was sequenced for a study of cytomegalovirus exposure and HLA in healthy donors (dated by TCRdb to 2015 to 2018). For the wider study: According to a later analysis, one platform produced both the approximately 110 validation repertoires and the 620 or so repertoires of the first cohort. The aim of the study was to test whether cataloging public T cell receptors could identify signatures of past pathogen exposure. High-throughput TCR immunosequencing, statistical association of individual TCRs with disease status, and machine learning were combined to predict cytomegalovirus infection status. Besides the first cohort of some 670 subjects, a separate validation cohort made up of over 95 different subjects was used.

On the study overall, not on this receptor specifically: The classifier was reported to diagnose cytomegalovirus status with high specificity and sensitivity in both the original cohort and the validation cohort. Subsequent analysis determined that TCRs grouped into clusters in the first cohort also showed a tendency toward co-occurrence across the roughly 110 validation repertoires, and 90% to 95% of cluster scores exceeded 0. It was suggested by the authors that the approach could potentially be generalized to other disease states and immunological phenotypes. In vitro tests confirmed that three of the cytomegalovirus-associated TCR beta chains recognize cytomegalovirus antigens. A total of 164 TCR beta chains were listed by the study as associated with cytomegalovirus. A later analysis lacked HLA typing for the validation cohort, so it scored co-occurrence in that cohort across all 130 or so repertoires. Across donors, most TCR sequences were observed very rarely, whereas some public TCRs were present in many individuals.

Libraries came from the immunoSEQ multiplex PCR assay. The study's own analysis went as follows. To diagnose cytomegalovirus status from the catalog of TCR beta chain sequences, a statistical classification framework was built. Entries here come from immuneACCESS through TCRdb and include only in-frame sequences with V and J called. Some clones fail to appear in such tables; in the studies checked, an unresolved V gene covers under half of the shortfall, and the cause of the remainder is unknown. Clone size and the V and J calls come from that table; the DNA yielded D and trimming. This sample lists about 88,000 clones; 95% to 97% were detected once. The ten largest clones represent less than 0.8% of the sample. In the case of this clone: The specificity of this receptor is unknown. It has no much larger one-base neighbor in the sample; base qualities were not kept.

CDR1 SEHNR and CDR2 FQNEAQ are derived from the germline V gene (reference sequence). The germline ends are 7 bases apart after V is trimmed by 0 bases and J by 5 bases. The CDR3 goes from the cysteine to the phenylalanine over 13 residues. Kept here is only the CDR3 DNA, which spans 39 bases and is read in frame from base 1. The donors were included in the validation cohort of 100 to 150 subjects, a group kept apart from the roughly 700-subject first cohort. Sequencing was performed on PBMCs. The TCR sequence derives from a man between 18 and 35 years old in good health and CMV-seronegative. The V and J genes are TRBV7-9 and TRBJ1-2; the D gene remains uncertain. CDR3 loop: CASSLARLYGYTF. The DNA reads as follows: TGTGCCAGCAGCTTAGCCAGGCTGTATGGCTACACCTTC.